This TCR beta chain was observed in a study of cytomegalovirus exposure and HLA in healthy donors. Across the whole study: Early on, a data release was issued that held about 85 million unique TCRs from HLA-typed donors.

A word on this clone: What it binds is not known.

Study-wide points: Previous analysis showed most TCR beta V segments were productive about 87% or about 30% of the time.

CDR3 length: 15 amino acids. Per the germline V gene, CDR1 is KGHSH and CDR2 is LQKENI. Unmatched junction bases numbered 5, after V lost 3 bases and J lost 0 bases. It was with 60 Vbeta and 13 Jbeta primers that the PCR ran. Generated by immunoSEQ multiplex PCR, the TCRdb table keeps only in-frame clones and is missing some. This sample carries about 33,000 clones, with approximately 5% going to the ten biggest clones. This clonotype originated in a woman aged 40 to 50 in good health and CMV-seropositive. The V call is TRBV18, the J call TRBJ2-7, with 7 bases matching TRBD1. The sequenced material came from PBMCs. This chain's CDR3 is CASSPPGQSSYEQYF. CDR3 sequence (DNA): TGTGCCAGCTCACCGCCGGGACAGAGCTCCTACGAGCAGTACTTC.